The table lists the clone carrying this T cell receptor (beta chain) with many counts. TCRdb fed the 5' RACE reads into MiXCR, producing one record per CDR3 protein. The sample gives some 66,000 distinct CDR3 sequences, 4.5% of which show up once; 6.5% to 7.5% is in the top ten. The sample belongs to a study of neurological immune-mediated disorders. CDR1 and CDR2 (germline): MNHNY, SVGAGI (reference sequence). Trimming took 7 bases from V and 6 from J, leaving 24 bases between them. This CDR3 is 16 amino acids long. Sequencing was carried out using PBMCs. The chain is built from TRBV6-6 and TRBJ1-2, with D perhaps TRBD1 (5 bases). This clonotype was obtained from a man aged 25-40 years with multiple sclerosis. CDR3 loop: CASTSNPRGTQHGYTF. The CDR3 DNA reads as TGTGCCAGCACCTCAAACCCTCGCGGGACGCAGCATGGCTACACCTTC.